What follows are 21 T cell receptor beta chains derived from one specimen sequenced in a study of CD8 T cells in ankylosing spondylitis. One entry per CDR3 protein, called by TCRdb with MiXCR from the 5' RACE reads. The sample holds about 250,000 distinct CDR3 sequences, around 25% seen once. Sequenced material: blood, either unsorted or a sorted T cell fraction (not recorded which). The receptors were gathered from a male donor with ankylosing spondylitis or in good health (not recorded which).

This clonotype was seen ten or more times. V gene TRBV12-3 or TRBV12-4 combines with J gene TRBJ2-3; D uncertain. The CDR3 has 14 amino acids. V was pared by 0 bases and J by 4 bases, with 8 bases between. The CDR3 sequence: CASSLAGYPDTQYF. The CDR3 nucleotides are TGTGCCAGCAGTTTAGCGGGCTACCCAGATACGCAGTATTTT.

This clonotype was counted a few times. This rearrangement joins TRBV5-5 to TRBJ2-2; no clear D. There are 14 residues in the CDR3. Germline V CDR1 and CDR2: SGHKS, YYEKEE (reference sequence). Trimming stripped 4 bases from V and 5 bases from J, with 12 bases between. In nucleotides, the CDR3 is TGTGCCAGCAGCCCCGGCCGGGTGACCGGGGAGCTGTTTTTT. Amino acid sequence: CASSPGRVTGELFF.

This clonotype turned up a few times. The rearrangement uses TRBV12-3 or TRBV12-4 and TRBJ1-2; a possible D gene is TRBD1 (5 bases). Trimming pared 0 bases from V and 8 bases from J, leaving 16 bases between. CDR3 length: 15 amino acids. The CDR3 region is CASSLAGPGYHGYTF. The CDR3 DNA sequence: TGTGCCAGCAGTTTAGCGGGGCCAGGGTATCACGGCTACACCTTC.

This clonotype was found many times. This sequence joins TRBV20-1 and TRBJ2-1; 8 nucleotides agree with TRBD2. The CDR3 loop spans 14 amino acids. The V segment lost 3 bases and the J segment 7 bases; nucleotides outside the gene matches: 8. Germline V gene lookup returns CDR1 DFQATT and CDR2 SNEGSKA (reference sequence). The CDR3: CSASDRGGLNEQFF. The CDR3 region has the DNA TGCAGTGCTAGTGACCGGGGGGGCCTAAATGAGCAGTTCTTC.

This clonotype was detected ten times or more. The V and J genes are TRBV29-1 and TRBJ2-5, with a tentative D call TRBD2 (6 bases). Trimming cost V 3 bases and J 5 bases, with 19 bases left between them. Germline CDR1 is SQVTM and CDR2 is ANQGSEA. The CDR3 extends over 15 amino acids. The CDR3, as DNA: TGCAGCGTTGATGGGGAAGGAGGGGCCATGGAGACCCAGTACTTC. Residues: CSVDGEGGAMETQYF.

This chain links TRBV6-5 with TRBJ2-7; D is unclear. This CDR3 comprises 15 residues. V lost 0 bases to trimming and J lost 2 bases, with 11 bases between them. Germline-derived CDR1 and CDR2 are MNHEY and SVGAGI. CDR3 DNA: TGTGCCAGCAGTTACTCAGGCACCCACCCCTACGAGCAGTACTTC. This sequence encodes CASSYSGTHPYEQYF.

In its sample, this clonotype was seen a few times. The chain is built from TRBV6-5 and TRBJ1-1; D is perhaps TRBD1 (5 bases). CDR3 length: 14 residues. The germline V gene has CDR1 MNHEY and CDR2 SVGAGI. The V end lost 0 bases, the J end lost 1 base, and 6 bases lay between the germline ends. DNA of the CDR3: TGTGCCAGCAGTTACTCAGGGACGAACACTGAAGCTTTCTTT. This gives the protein CASSYSGTNTEAFF.

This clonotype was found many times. CDR3 region: CASSQFTKRTGSEQFF. The CDR3 bases are TGCGCCAGCAGCCAATTTACTAAAAGGACTGGGAGCGAGCAGTTCTTC. The chain employs TRBV4-1 and TRBJ2-1; tentative D call: TRBD2 (5 bases). Deletions cut 2 bases from V and 10 bases from J, with 21 bases between. CDR1 is MGHRA and CDR2 is YSYEKL in the germline V gene. The CDR3 length is 16 residues.

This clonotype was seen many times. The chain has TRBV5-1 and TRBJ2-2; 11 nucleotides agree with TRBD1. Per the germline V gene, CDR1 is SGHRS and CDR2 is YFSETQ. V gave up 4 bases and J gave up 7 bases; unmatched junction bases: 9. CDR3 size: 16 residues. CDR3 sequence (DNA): TGCGCCAGCAGCCCGACTGCCGGGACAGGGGGCGGGGAGCTGTTTTTT. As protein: CASSPTAGTGGGELFF. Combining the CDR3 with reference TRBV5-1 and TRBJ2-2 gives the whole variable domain KAGVTQTPRYLIKTRGQQVTLSCSPISGHRSVSWYQQTPGQGLQFLFEYFSETQRNKGNFPGRFSGRQFSNSRSEMNVSTLELGDSALYLCASSPTAGTGGGELFFGEGSRLTVL.

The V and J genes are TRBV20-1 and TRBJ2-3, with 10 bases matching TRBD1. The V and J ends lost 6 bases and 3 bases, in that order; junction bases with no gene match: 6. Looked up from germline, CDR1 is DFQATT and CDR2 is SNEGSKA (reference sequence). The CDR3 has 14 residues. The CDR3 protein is CSATTGGLTDTQYF. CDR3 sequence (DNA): TGCAGTGCCACGACAGGGGGCTTAACAGATACGCAGTATTTT.

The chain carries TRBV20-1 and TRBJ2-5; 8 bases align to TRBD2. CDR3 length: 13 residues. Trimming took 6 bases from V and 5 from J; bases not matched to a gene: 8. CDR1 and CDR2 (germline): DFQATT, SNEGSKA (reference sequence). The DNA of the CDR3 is TGCAGTGCATCGATCGGGGGGGCGGAGACCCAGTACTTC. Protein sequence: CSASIGGAETQYF.

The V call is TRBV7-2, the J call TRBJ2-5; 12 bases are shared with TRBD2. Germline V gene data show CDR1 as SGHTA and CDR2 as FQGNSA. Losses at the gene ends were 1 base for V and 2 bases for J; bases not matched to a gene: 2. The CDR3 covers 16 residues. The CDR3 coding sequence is TGTGCCAGCAGCTTAGAGCTAGCGGGGGGGCAAGAGACCCAGTACTTC. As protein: CASSLELAGGQETQYF.

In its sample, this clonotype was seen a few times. The CDR3 nucleotides are TGCAGTGCTAGAGCCCCTAAGCACACAGATACGCAGTATTTT. Translation: CSARAPKHTDTQYF. The chain carries TRBV20-1 and TRBJ2-3; D unresolved. The CDR3 is 14 residues long. Looked up from germline, CDR1 is DFQATT and CDR2 is SNEGSKA (reference sequence). Trimming took 1 base from V and 2 from J, leaving 10 bases between them.

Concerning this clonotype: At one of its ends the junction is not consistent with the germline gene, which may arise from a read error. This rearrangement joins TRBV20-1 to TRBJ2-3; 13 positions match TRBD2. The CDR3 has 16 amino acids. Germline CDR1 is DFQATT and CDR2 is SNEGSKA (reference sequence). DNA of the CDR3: TGCAGTGCTGAACCGGGACTAGCGGGGAGCATAGATACGCAGTATTTT. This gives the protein CSAEPGLAGSIDTQYF.

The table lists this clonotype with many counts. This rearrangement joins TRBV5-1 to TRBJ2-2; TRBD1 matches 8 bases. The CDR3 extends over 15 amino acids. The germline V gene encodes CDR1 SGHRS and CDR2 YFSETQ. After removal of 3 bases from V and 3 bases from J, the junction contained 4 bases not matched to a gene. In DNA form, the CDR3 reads TGCGCCAGCAGCTCCGGACAGGGATACACCGGGGAGCTGTTTTTT. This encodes CASSSGQGYTGELFF.

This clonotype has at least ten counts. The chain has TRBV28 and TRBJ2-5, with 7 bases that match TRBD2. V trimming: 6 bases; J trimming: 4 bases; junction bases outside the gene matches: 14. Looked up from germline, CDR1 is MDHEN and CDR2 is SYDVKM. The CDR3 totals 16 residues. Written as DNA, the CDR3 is TGTGCCAGCAGCACCCCCTGGGGGGGGGGAGGAGAGACCCAGTACTTC. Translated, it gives CASSTPWGGGGETQYF.

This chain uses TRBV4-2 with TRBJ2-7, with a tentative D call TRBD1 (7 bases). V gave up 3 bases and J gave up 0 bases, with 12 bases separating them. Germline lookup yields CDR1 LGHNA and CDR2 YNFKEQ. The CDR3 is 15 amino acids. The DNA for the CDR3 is TGTGCCAGCAGCCAGTGGGGGGACAGCTCCTACGAGCAGTACTTC. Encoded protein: CASSQWGDSSYEQYF.

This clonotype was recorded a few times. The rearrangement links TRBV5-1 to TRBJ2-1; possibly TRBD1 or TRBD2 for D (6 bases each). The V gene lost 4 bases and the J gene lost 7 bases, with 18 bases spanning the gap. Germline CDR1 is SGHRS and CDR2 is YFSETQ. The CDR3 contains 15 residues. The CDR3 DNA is TGCGCCAGCAGCCCGGGGCTCGGGGGCCGAAATGAGCAGTTCTTC. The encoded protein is CASSPGLGGRNEQFF.

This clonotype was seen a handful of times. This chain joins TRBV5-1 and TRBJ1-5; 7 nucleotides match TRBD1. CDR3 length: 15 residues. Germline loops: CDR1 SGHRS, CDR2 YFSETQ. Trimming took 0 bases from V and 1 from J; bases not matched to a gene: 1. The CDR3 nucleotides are TGCGCCAGCAGCTTGGGGGACAGCAGCAATCAGCCCCAGCATTTT. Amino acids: CASSLGDSSNQPQHF.

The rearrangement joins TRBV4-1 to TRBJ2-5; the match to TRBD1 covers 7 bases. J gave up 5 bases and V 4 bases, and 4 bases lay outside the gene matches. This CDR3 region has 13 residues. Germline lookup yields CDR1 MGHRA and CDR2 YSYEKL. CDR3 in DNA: TGCGCCAGCAGCCGAGGGGGCTGGGAGACCCAGTACTTC. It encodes CASSRGGWETQYF.

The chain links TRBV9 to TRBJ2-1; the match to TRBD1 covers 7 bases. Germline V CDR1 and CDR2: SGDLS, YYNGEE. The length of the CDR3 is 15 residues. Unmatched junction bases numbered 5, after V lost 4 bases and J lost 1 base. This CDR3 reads CASSTQGWSYNEQFF. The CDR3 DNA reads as TGTGCCAGCAGCACACAGGGGTGGTCCTACAATGAGCAGTTCTTC.